The clone carrying this TCR beta chain was detected a few times. Antigen: not known. The sample is drawn from a study of beta chain features in type 1 diabetes. General study results and limits: Patients showed naive, central memory and Treg TCRB repertoires that appeared more similar than those of healthy donors. Shorter TCRB CDR3s, moderately but significantly so, marked every one of the four CD4+ subsets in Type 1 diabetes patients.

The study reverse transcribed the entire isolated RNA, so it sequenced expressed TCRB transcripts. Sequencing of naive, central memory and regulatory T cell samples gave an average of roughly 4 million reads. Measured with immunoSEQ multiplex PCR; TCRdb has only the in-frame clones, and not every one. Of around 650,000 clones listed, around 12% are singletons. This CDR3 has 14 amino acids. Germline lookup yields CDR1 LNHDA and CDR2 SQIVND (reference sequence). Trimming stripped 3 bases from V and 5 bases from J, with 11 bases between. The clonotype originates from a man aged 30-40 years with type 1 diabetes. The source material was naive CD4+ T cells from blood. This chain connects TRBV19 to TRBJ1-5; tentatively, D is TRBD1 (6 bases). CDR3 in amino acids: CASSIQGRDQPQHF. CDR3 sequence (DNA): TGTGCCAGTAGTATCCAGGGGCGCGATCAGCCCCAGCATTTT.